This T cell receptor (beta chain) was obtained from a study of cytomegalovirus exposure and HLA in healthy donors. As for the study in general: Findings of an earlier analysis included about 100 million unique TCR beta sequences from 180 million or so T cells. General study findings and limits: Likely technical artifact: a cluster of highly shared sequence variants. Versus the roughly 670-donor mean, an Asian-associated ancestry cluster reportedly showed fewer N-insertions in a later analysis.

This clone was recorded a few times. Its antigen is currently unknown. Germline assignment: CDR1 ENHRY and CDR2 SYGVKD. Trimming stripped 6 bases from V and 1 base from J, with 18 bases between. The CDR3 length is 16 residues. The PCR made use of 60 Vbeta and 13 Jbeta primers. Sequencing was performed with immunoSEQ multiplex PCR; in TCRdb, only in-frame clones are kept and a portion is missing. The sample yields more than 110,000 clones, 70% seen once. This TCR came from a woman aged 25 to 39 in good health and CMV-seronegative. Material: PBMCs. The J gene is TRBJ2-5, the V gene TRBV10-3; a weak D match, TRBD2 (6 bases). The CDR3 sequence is CAISRGRGRSQETQYF. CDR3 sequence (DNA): TGTGCCATCAGCCGAGGTCGGGGGAGATCCCAAGAGACCCAGTACTTC.